This TCR beta chain was captured by sequencing in a study of blood T cell repertoires in COVID-19. Study as a whole: Spain, Italy and the United States supplied samples that represented acute and convalescent COVID-19. PBMCs, B-cell-depleted T cells, or T cells were the source of the cDNA or gDNA that made up the material.

The V gene's germline CDR1 is MNHEY and CDR2 SVGAGI. V lost 4 bases to trimming and J lost 7 bases; unmatched junction nucleotides: 5. This CDR3 has 13 residues. As handled by the study authors: Estimation of nucleated cell counts relied on the amplification of reference gene primers. Method: immunoSEQ multiplex PCR; TCRdb's copy keeps in-frame clones and lacks some. V and J calls and clone size come straight from that table; D and trimming were deduced from the DNA. In the table there are around 150,000 clones, over 60% of which are singletons. V usage is TRBV6-5 and J usage is TRBJ1-1, with 8 bases fitting TRBD1. The sample comprised peripheral blood. The receptor comes from a man between 45 and 60 years old with acute or convalescent COVID-19. The CDR3, as DNA: TGTGCCAGCAGTTTTTCAGGGGGCCTTGAAGCTTTCTTT. Its protein product is CASSFSGGLEAFF.